This TCR beta chain is from a study of CD8+ T cells in alopecia areata. Concerning this clone: The antigen is undetermined.

General study results and limits: Clonality was higher in lesional than normal scalp, especially in alopecia totalis/universalis. Mice showed clearer TCR sharing than patients did, a gap that was possibly HLA-related.

This CDR3 is 15 amino acids long. CDR1 and CDR2 (germline): MGHDK, SYGVNS. V trimming: 3 bases; J trimming: 4 bases; junction bases outside the gene matches: 6. Sequencing used cDNA as its template, made by extracting RNA and reverse transcribing it. Only in-frame clones appear in the TCRdb table, and some are missing; sequencing was by immunoSEQ multiplex PCR. Among hundreds of thousands of clones listed, roughly 63% were seen once. Treatment in this sample: oral pan-JAK inhibitor, 5-10 mg twice daily. Lesional scalp punch biopsies and peripheral blood came from alopecia areata patients. The chain is built from TRBV25-1 and TRBJ2-1; 7 nucleotides agree with TRBD2. This sample comprised CD4+ T cells sorted from blood, obtained around week 54, from a patient treated with tofacitinib. This receptor was identified in a human donor with alopecia areata. The CDR3 protein is CASSDPTSRYNEQFF. The CDR3 DNA sequence: TGTGCCAGCAGTGATCCGACTAGCCGATACAATGAGCAGTTCTTC.